This TCR beta chain was profiled in a study of blood T cell repertoires in COVID-19. Study as a whole: T cells, B-cell-depleted T cells, or PBMCs provided the cDNA or gDNA that served as material.

To note about this clone: Other DNA sequences from this sample encode an identical CDR3 as well.

Trimming pared 5 bases from V and 3 bases from J, leaving 11 bases between. Germline lookup yields CDR1 SGHTA and CDR2 FQGNSA. The CDR3 loop spans 14 amino acids. Generated by immunoSEQ multiplex PCR, the TCRdb table keeps only in-frame clones and is missing some. This table has fewer than 250,000 clones, about 77% appearing once. The participants were between about 18 and 95 years old and came from 24 US areas. The sequence was obtained from a woman between 50 and 59 years old with acute COVID-19. The V and J genes are TRBV7-2 and TRBJ1-5, with D tentatively TRBD1 (5 bases). Sequencing was done on a sample of PBMCs or T cells enriched from blood (not recorded which). CDR3: CASSPTGYNQPQHF. The CDR3 nucleotides are TGTGCCAGCAGCCCAACAGGTTACAATCAGCCCCAGCATTTT.